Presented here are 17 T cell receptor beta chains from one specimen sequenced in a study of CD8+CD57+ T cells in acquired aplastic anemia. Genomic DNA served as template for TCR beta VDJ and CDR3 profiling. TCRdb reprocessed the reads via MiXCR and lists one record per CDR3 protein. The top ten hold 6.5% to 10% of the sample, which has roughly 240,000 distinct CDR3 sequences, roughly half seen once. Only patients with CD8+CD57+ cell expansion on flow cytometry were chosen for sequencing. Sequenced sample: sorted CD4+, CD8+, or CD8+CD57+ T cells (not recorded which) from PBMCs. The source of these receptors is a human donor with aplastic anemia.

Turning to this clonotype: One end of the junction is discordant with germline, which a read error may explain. CDR3 in DNA: TGCGCCAGCAGCCAAGATTTCAGGGTAGAGCAGCCCCAGCATTTT. This gives the protein CASSQDFRVEQPQHF. The V and J genes are TRBV5-4 and TRBJ1-5, with a possible D match to TRBD1 (5 bases). The CDR3 has 15 amino acids. Germline CDR1 and CDR2: SGHNT and YYREEE (reference sequence).

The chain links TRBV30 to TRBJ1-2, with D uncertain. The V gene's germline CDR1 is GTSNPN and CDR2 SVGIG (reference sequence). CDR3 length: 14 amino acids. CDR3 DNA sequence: TGTGCTCGAGAGGAGGTGGTCAGCTTGTATGGCTACACCTTC. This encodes CAREEVVSLYGYTF.

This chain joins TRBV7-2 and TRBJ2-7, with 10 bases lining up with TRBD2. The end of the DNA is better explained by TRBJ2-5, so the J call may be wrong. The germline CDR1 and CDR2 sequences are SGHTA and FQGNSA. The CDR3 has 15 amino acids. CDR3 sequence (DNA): TGTGCCAGCAGCTCAACTAGCGGGGTAACGGAGACCCAGTACTTC. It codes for CASSSTSGVTETQYF.

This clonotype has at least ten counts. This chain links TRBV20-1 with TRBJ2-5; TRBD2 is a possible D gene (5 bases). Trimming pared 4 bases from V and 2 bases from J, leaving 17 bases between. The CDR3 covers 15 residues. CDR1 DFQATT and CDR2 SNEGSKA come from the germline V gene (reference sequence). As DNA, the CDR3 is TGCAGTGCTACCCATACTAGAGACTTACAAGAGACCCAGTACTTC. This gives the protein CSATHTRDLQETQYF.

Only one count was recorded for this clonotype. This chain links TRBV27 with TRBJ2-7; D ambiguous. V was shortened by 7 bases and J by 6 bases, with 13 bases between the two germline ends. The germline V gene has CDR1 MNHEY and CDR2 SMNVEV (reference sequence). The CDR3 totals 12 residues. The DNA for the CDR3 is TGTGCCAGCACCTCCCCTCGCTGCGAGCAGTACTTC. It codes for CASTSPRCEQYF.

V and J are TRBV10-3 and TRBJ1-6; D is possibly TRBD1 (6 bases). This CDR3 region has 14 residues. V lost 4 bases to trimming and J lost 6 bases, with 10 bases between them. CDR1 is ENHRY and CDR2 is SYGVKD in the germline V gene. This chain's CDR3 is CAISGGDTNSPLHF. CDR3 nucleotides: TGTGCCATCAGTGGGGGGGACACTAATTCACCCCTCCACTTT.

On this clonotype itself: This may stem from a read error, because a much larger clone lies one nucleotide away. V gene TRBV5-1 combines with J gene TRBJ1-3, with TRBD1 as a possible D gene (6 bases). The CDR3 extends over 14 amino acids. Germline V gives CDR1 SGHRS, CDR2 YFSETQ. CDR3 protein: CVSSFTGPGNTIYF. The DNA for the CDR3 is TGCGTCAGCAGCTTTACAGGGCCTGGAAACACCATATATTTT.

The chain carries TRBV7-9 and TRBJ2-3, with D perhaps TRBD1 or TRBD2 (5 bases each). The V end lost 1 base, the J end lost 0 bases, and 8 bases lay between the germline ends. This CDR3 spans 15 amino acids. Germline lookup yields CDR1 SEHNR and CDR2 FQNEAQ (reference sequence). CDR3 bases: TGTGCCAGCAGCTTAGGGGACCCTAGCACAGATACGCAGTATTTT. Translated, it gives CASSLGDPSTDTQYF.

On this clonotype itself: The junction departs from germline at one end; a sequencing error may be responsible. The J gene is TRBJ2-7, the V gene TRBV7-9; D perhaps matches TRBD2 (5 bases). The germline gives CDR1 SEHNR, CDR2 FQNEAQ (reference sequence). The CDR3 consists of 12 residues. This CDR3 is CASSWETCEQYF. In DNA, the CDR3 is TGCGCCAGCAGCTGGGAGACCTGCGAGCAGTACTTC.

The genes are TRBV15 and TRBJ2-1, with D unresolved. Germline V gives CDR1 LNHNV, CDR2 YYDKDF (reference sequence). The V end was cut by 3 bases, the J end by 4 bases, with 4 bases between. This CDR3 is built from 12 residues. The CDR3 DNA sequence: TGTGCCACCAGCAGGCTATACAATGAGCAGTTCTTC. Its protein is CATSRLYNEQFF.

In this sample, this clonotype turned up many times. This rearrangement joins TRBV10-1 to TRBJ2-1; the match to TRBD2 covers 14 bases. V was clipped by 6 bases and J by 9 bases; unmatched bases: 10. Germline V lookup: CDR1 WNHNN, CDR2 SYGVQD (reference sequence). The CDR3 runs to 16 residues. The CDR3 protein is CASSLGTSGSPSEQFF. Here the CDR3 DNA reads TGCGCCAGCAGCTTGGGGACTAGCGGGAGCCCCAGTGAGCAGTTCTTC.

CDR3: CSSGQMNTEAFF. As DNA, the CDR3 is TGCAGCTCGGGACAGATGAACACTGAAGCTTTCTTT. The V and J genes are TRBV20-1 and TRBJ1-1; 7 nucleotides agree with TRBD1. The CDR3 contains 12 residues. From germline, CDR1 is DFQATT and CDR2 SNEGSKA (reference sequence).

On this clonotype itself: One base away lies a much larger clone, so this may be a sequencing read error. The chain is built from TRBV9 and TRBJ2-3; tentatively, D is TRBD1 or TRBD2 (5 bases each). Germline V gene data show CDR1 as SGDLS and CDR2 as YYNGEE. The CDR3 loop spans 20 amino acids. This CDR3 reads CASSALGPIASRPSTDTQYF. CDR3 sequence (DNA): TGTGCCAGTAGCGCCCTGGGACCGATTGCCTCCCGACCGAGCACAGATACGCAGTATTTT.

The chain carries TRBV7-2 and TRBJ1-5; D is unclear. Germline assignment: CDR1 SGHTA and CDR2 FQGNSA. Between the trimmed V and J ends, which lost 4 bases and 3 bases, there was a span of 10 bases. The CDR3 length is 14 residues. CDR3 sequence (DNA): TGTGCCAGCAGCTGGGAGTCTACCAATCAGCCCCAGCATTTT. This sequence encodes CASSWESTNQPQHF.

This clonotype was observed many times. The CDR3 region is CASSLGSLVQETQYF. CDR3 in DNA: TGTGCCAGCAGCTTAGGATCTCTAGTTCAGGAGACCCAGTACTTC. V usage is TRBV11-2 and J usage is TRBJ2-5; D is uncertain. From germline, CDR1 is SGHAT and CDR2 FQNNGV. This CDR3 has 15 residues. Between the trimmed V and J ends, which lost 1 base and 5 bases, there was a span of 14 bases.

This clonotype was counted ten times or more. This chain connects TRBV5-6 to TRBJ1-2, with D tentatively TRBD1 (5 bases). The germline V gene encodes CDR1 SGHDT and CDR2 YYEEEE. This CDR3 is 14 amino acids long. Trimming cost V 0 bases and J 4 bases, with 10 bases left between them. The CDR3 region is CASSLDRYFYGYTF. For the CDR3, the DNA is TGTGCCAGCAGCTTGGACAGGTACTTCTATGGCTACACCTTC.

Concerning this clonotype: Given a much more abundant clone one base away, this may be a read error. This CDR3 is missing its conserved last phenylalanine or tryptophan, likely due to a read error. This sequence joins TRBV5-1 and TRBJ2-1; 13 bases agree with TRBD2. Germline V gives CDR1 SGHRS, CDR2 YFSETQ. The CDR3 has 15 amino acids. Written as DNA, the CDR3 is TGTGCCAGCAGCGTAGACGGGACTAGCGGGATTGAGCAGTTCTAC. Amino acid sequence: CASSVDGTSGIEQFY.